This T cell receptor (delta chain) was identified during a study of delta chain sequences of gamma delta T cells (dated by TCRdb to the late 2010s). The method was 5' RACE. The instrument given in TCRdb is Illumina MiSeq. After TCRdb called clones again from the public reads with CATT, rows with identical DNA were merged. The sample records about 2,600 delta-chain clones, 28% of which are singletons. Roughly 18% of the sample is taken by the ten largest. Including cysteine and phenylalanine, the CDR3 has 16 amino acids. The DNA shown is the 48-base CDR3, in frame from base 1. CDR1 and CDR2, per the germline V gene, are GEAIGNYY and EKD. Unmatched junction bases come to 3, with V trimmed by 2 bases and J by 1 base. By share, this clone ranks as medium-sized (0.01 to 0.1%). Its antigen specificity is not known. No much larger clone exists at a distance of one base, and base qualities are not known.

The chain is made from TRDV2 and TRDJ1, with 13 bases aligning to TRDD3. The sequenced sample consisted of either unsorted cells or a sorted T cell fraction (not recorded which). This TCR derives from a human donor in good health. Read as DNA, the sequence is TGTGCCTGTGACAAACTGGGGGATACGCTCACCGATAAACTCATCTTT. Its amino acids are CACDKLGDTLTDKLIF.